Listed below are T cell receptor beta chains from one sample, sequenced in a study of blood T cells in healthy people across ages. TCRdb re-called the 5' RACE reads with MiXCR, one entry per CDR3 protein. This table holds roughly 1,000,000 distinct CDR3 sequences, approximately 25% found once. These data also featured in a second study, about T cells of mothers and their children.

Sequencing was carried out using blood. These receptors all come from a girl aged 2 to 9 in good health. CDR3s include the opening cysteine and the closing phenylalanine or tryptophan. Each record gives: D gene, V gene, clone size, J gene, CDR3 protein, CDR3 DNA. A D gene is named only where the DNA matches it firmly. Size tells how often a clone was seen (once, few, many) or the class of an expanded clone, and some rows leave it out.

d_gene: TRBD2
v_gene: TRBV4-1
abundance: -
j_gene: TRBJ2-2
CDR3aa: CASSQGGGTGELFF
CDR3nt: TGCGCCAGCAGCCAAGGGGGGGGCACCGGGGAGCTGTTTTTT

d_gene: -
v_gene: TRBV7-2
abundance: few
j_gene: TRBJ1-6
CDR3aa: CASSLRSPLHF
CDR3nt: TGTGCCAGCAGCTTAAGGTCACCCCTCCACTTT

d_gene: -
v_gene: TRBV9
abundance: -
j_gene: TRBJ1-2
CDR3aa: CASSADENYGYTF
CDR3nt: TGTGCCAGCAGCGCCGACGAAAACTATGGCTACACCTTC

d_gene: -
v_gene: TRBV27
abundance: few
j_gene: TRBJ1-2
CDR3aa: CASSLRVGVSYGYTF
CDR3nt: TGTGCCAGCAGTTTAAGGGTTGGAGTCTCCTATGGCTACACCTTC

d_gene: TRBD1
v_gene: TRBV10-3
abundance: few
j_gene: TRBJ2-1
CDR3aa: CAIGLLTGGLNEQFF
CDR3nt: TGTGCCATCGGGTTATTGACAGGGGGACTCAATGAGCAGTTCTTC

d_gene: -
v_gene: TRBV12-3/TRBV12-4
abundance: few
j_gene: TRBJ2-5
CDR3aa: CASSFKSRQETQYF
CDR3nt: TGTGCCAGCAGTTTTAAGTCCCGGCAAGAGACCCAGTACTTC

d_gene: -
v_gene: TRBV4-1
abundance: -
j_gene: TRBJ2-3
CDR3aa: CASNQDRAPPTDTQYF
CDR3nt: TGCGCCAGCAACCAAGATAGGGCACCCCCCACAGATACGCAGTATTTT

d_gene: -
v_gene: TRBV11-2
abundance: -
j_gene: TRBJ2-2
CDR3aa: CASSSAQRTGELFF
CDR3nt: TGTGCCAGCAGCTCCGCACAGCGCACCGGGGAGCTGTTTTTT

d_gene: -
v_gene: TRBV27
abundance: -
j_gene: TRBJ2-1
CDR3aa: CASSFGFSQGEQFF
CDR3nt: TGTGCCAGCAGTTTTGGCTTCTCTCAGGGGGAGCAGTTCTTC

d_gene: -
v_gene: TRBV12-3/TRBV12-4
abundance: -
j_gene: TRBJ2-5
CDR3aa: CASSWGRVQETQYF
CDR3nt: TGTGCCAGCAGTTGGGGACGAGTCCAAGAGACCCAGTACTTC

d_gene: -
v_gene: TRBV29-1
abundance: -
j_gene: TRBJ1-2
CDR3aa: CSVLEGLEGYTF
CDR3nt: TGCAGCGTTCTCGAGGGCCTGGAAGGCTACACCTTC

d_gene: -
v_gene: TRBV10-3
abundance: -
j_gene: TRBJ2-5
CDR3aa: CAISGVYQETQYF
CDR3nt: TGTGCCATCAGTGGAGTGTACCAAGAGACCCAGTACTTC

d_gene: -
v_gene: TRBV2
abundance: -
j_gene: TRBJ1-5
CDR3aa: CASSAQTNQPQHF
CDR3nt: TGTGCCAGCAGTGCACAGACCAATCAGCCCCAGCATTTT

d_gene: TRBD1
v_gene: TRBV29-1
abundance: few
j_gene: TRBJ2-3
CDR3aa: CSVTGGDTQYF
CDR3nt: TGCAGCGTTACAGGGGGCGATACGCAGTATTTT

d_gene: TRBD1
v_gene: TRBV7-9
abundance: few
j_gene: TRBJ2-7
CDR3aa: CASSPGPPGGTYEQYF
CDR3nt: TGTGCCAGCAGCCCCGGCCCTCCAGGGGGCACCTACGAGCAGTACTTC

d_gene: -
v_gene: TRBV4-1
abundance: -
j_gene: TRBJ1-2
CDR3aa: CASSQVVTGFGYTF
CDR3nt: TGCGCCAGCAGCCAAGTTGTCACAGGGTTTGGCTACACCTTC

d_gene: TRBD1
v_gene: TRBV28
abundance: few
j_gene: TRBJ2-7
CDR3aa: CASSQGQRPYEQYF
CDR3nt: TGTGCCAGCAGCCAGGGACAGAGACCCTACGAGCAGTACTTC

d_gene: TRBD2
v_gene: TRBV20-1
abundance: -
j_gene: TRBJ2-1
CDR3aa: CSARKEVAGVLSYNEQFF
CDR3nt: TGCAGTGCTAGGAAGGAGGTAGCGGGAGTGCTCTCCTACAATGAGCAGTTCTTC

d_gene: -
v_gene: TRBV20-1
abundance: few
j_gene: TRBJ1-5
CDR3aa: CSARIGKSNQPQHF
CDR3nt: TGCAGTGCTCGGATCGGGAAGAGCAATCAGCCCCAGCATTTT

d_gene: -
v_gene: TRBV7-2
abundance: few
j_gene: TRBJ2-5
CDR3aa: CASSPPEEVQETQYF
CDR3nt: TGTGCCAGCAGCCCCCCCGAGGAGGTCCAAGAGACCCAGTACTTC

d_gene: -
v_gene: TRBV29-1
abundance: -
j_gene: TRBJ1-2
CDR3aa: CSVRDNLPANYGYTF
CDR3nt: TGCAGCGTCCGGGATAACCTTCCGGCGAACTATGGCTACACCTTC

d_gene: -
v_gene: TRBV5-1
abundance: many
j_gene: TRBJ2-5
CDR3aa: CASSLIGGALGETQYF
CDR3nt: TGCGCCAGCAGCTTGATTGGAGGGGCGCTCGGTGAGACCCAGTACTTC

d_gene: -
v_gene: TRBV14
abundance: -
j_gene: TRBJ2-2
CDR3aa: CASSPRPRGGTGELFF
CDR3nt: TGTGCCAGCAGCCCCCGACCCAGGGGAGGGACCGGGGAGCTGTTTTTT

d_gene: -
v_gene: TRBV9
abundance: few
j_gene: TRBJ1-2
CDR3aa: CASSGTGHHEGYTF
CDR3nt: TGTGCCAGCAGCGGTACAGGGCACCATGAAGGCTACACCTTC

d_gene: -
v_gene: TRBV28
abundance: few
j_gene: TRBJ2-1
CDR3aa: CASRDPGWGSQFF
CDR3nt: TGTGCCAGCAGGGATCCGGGATGGGGGTCGCAGTTCTTC

d_gene: -
v_gene: TRBV6-4
abundance: -
j_gene: TRBJ1-5
CDR3aa: CASSPSMEGNQPQHF
CDR3nt: TGTGCCAGCAGCCCCTCTATGGAGGGCAATCAGCCCCAGCATTTT

d_gene: -
v_gene: TRBV6-2/TRBV6-3
abundance: few
j_gene: TRBJ1-5
CDR3aa: CASRPYREWGNQSQHF
CDR3nt: TGTGCCAGCAGGCCCTACAGGGAGTGGGGCAATCAGTCCCAGCATTTT

d_gene: -
v_gene: TRBV4-1
abundance: -
j_gene: TRBJ2-4
CDR3aa: CASSPIKAVKAKNIQYF
CDR3nt: TGCGCCAGCAGCCCTATCAAGGCAGTTAAAGCCAAAAACATTCAGTACTTC

d_gene: TRBD2
v_gene: TRBV20-1
abundance: few
j_gene: TRBJ2-3
CDR3aa: CSLTEASGSPEDTQYF
CDR3nt: TGCAGTCTTACCGAGGCTAGCGGGAGTCCTGAAGATACGCAGTATTTT

d_gene: TRBD2
v_gene: TRBV4-3
abundance: -
j_gene: TRBJ2-3
CDR3aa: CASSQDRERGGQDTQYF
CDR3nt: TGCGCCAGCAGCCAAGATCGAGAGCGGGGGGGCCAGGATACGCAGTATTTT

d_gene: -
v_gene: TRBV7-9
abundance: few
j_gene: TRBJ2-1
CDR3aa: CASSFPRISYNEQFF
CDR3nt: TGTGCCAGCAGCTTTCCGCGAATCTCCTACAATGAGCAGTTCTTC

d_gene: -
v_gene: TRBV9
abundance: few
j_gene: TRBJ1-2
CDR3aa: CASSGLGAGYGYTF
CDR3nt: TGTGCCAGCAGCGGACTTGGGGCGGGCTATGGCTACACCTTC

d_gene: -
v_gene: TRBV18
abundance: -
j_gene: TRBJ1-4
CDR3aa: CASSPPNPVGEKLFF
CDR3nt: TGTGCCAGCTCACCCCCGAACCCTGTTGGGGAAAAACTGTTTTTT

d_gene: -
v_gene: TRBV20-1
abundance: -
j_gene: TRBJ1-2
CDR3aa: CSARDMAANYGYTF
CDR3nt: TGCAGTGCTAGAGATATGGCCGCTAACTATGGCTACACCTTC

d_gene: -
v_gene: TRBV12-5
abundance: few
j_gene: TRBJ1-3
CDR3aa: CASGPRGGGNTIYF
CDR3nt: TGTGCTAGTGGTCCCAGGGGTGGTGGAAACACCATATATTTT

d_gene: -
v_gene: TRBV7-7
abundance: few
j_gene: TRBJ2-3
CDR3aa: CASSRQPGSTDTQYF
CDR3nt: TGTGCTAGCAGCCGACAGCCAGGTAGCACAGATACGCAGTATTTT

d_gene: TRBD2
v_gene: TRBV13
abundance: -
j_gene: TRBJ2-2
CDR3aa: CASRREGALFF
CDR3nt: TGTGCCAGCCGAAGGGAGGGCGCGCTGTTTTTT

d_gene: TRBD2
v_gene: TRBV7-3
abundance: few
j_gene: TRBJ2-5
CDR3aa: CASSRGGAPGETQYF
CDR3nt: TGTGCCAGCAGCCGGGGAGGGGCGCCGGGGGAGACCCAGTACTTC

d_gene: TRBD1
v_gene: TRBV12-5
abundance: -
j_gene: TRBJ2-1
CDR3aa: CASDDRGLYNEQFF
CDR3nt: TGTGCTAGTGACGACAGGGGACTTTACAATGAGCAGTTCTTC

d_gene: TRBD1
v_gene: TRBV4-3
abundance: few
j_gene: TRBJ1-2
CDR3aa: CASSQDRNRGPGGYTF
CDR3nt: TGCGCCAGCAGCCAAGATCGAAACAGGGGGCCGGGTGGCTACACCTTC

d_gene: -
v_gene: TRBV4-1
abundance: -
j_gene: TRBJ2-3
CDR3aa: CASSHSGGTDTQYF
CDR3nt: TGCGCCAGCAGCCACTCAGGGGGCACAGATACGCAGTATTTT

d_gene: TRBD1
v_gene: TRBV9
abundance: few
j_gene: TRBJ2-7
CDR3aa: CASSVSTGAGYEQYF
CDR3nt: TGTGCCAGCAGCGTCTCAACAGGGGCAGGGTACGAGCAGTACTTC

d_gene: TRBD1
v_gene: TRBV12-3/TRBV12-4
abundance: many
j_gene: TRBJ1-1
CDR3aa: CASSLQGGVTEAFF
CDR3nt: TGTGCCAGCAGTTTACAGGGGGGTGTCACTGAAGCTTTCTTT

d_gene: TRBD1
v_gene: TRBV29-1
abundance: few
j_gene: TRBJ2-7
CDR3aa: CSVEKDRGSVEQYF
CDR3nt: TGCAGCGTTGAAAAGGACAGGGGATCTGTCGAGCAGTACTTC

d_gene: -
v_gene: TRBV5-1
abundance: few
j_gene: TRBJ2-3
CDR3aa: CASRFVSGVRSTDTQYF
CDR3nt: TGCGCCAGCAGATTTGTTTCAGGGGTGAGGAGCACAGATACGCAGTATTTT

d_gene: -
v_gene: TRBV14
abundance: few
j_gene: TRBJ1-4
CDR3aa: CASSQGGSDTWKLFF
CDR3nt: TGTGCCAGCAGCCAAGGCGGAAGCGATACGTGGAAACTGTTTTTT

d_gene: -
v_gene: TRBV4-1
abundance: -
j_gene: TRBJ2-3
CDR3aa: CASSPGGGNSDTQYF
CDR3nt: TGCGCCAGCAGCCCGGGCGGAGGGAATTCAGATACGCAGTATTTT

d_gene: -
v_gene: TRBV4-1
abundance: -
j_gene: TRBJ2-3
CDR3aa: CASSQMDTQYF
CDR3nt: TGCGCCAGCAGCCAAATGGATACGCAGTATTTT

d_gene: -
v_gene: TRBV5-5
abundance: -
j_gene: TRBJ1-2
CDR3aa: CASSSTTASGYTF
CDR3nt: TGTGCCAGCAGCTCTACGACAGCCAGTGGCTACACCTTC

d_gene: TRBD1
v_gene: TRBV7-9
abundance: once
j_gene: TRBJ2-7
CDR3aa: CASSPQGAQEQYF
CDR3nt: TGTGCCAGCAGCCCACAGGGGGCCCAAGAGCAGTACTTC

d_gene: -
v_gene: TRBV4-2
abundance: -
j_gene: TRBJ2-5
CDR3aa: CASSHSGGNGWETQYF
CDR3nt: TGTGCCAGCAGCCACTCCGGCGGCAACGGGTGGGAGACCCAGTACTTC

d_gene: -
v_gene: TRBV5-4
abundance: -
j_gene: TRBJ1-4
CDR3aa: CASSTGGGDEKLFF
CDR3nt: TGTGCCAGCAGTACCGGGGGGGGAGACGAAAAACTGTTTTTT

d_gene: TRBD2
v_gene: TRBV4-1
abundance: -
j_gene: TRBJ2-5
CDR3aa: CASSQDGTSGRYQETQYF
CDR3nt: TGCGCCAGCAGCCAAGATGGGACTAGCGGGAGGTACCAAGAGACCCAGTACTTC

d_gene: TRBD2
v_gene: TRBV4-1
abundance: few
j_gene: TRBJ2-1
CDR3aa: CASSQDSAGVSYNEQFF
CDR3nt: TGCGCCAGCAGCCAAGATTCGGCGGGAGTTAGCTACAATGAGCAGTTCTTC

d_gene: -
v_gene: TRBV20-1
abundance: -
j_gene: TRBJ2-5
CDR3aa: CSASPRTPEEYF
CDR3nt: TGCAGTGCTTCACCCAGGACCCCAGAGGAGTACTTC

d_gene: TRBD1
v_gene: TRBV5-1
abundance: few
j_gene: TRBJ2-5
CDR3aa: CASSQGTGVETQYF
CDR3nt: TGCGCCAGCAGCCAGGGGACAGGAGTCGAGACCCAGTACTTC

d_gene: TRBD1
v_gene: TRBV5-1
abundance: -
j_gene: TRBJ2-1
CDR3aa: CASSLDDRESNEQFF
CDR3nt: TGCGCCAGCAGCTTGGATGACAGGGAAAGCAATGAGCAGTTCTTC

d_gene: -
v_gene: TRBV2
abundance: -
j_gene: TRBJ2-5
CDR3aa: CASKKDSKETQYF
CDR3nt: TGTGCCAGCAAAAAGGACTCAAAAGAGACCCAGTACTTC

d_gene: -
v_gene: TRBV12-3/TRBV12-4
abundance: few
j_gene: TRBJ1-2
CDR3aa: CASSPATF
CDR3nt: TGTGCCAGCAGCCCCGCCACCTTC